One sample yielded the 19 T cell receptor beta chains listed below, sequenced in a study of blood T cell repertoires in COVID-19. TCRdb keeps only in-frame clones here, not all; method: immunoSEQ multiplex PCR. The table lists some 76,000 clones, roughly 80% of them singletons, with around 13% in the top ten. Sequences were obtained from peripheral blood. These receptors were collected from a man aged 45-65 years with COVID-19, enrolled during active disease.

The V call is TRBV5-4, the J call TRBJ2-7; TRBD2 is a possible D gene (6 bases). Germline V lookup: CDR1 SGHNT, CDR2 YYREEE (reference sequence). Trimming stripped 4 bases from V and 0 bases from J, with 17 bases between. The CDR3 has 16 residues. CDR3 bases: TGTGCCAGCAGCCGGGGAGGAAATAGGGGCTCCTACGAGCAGTACTTC. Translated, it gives CASSRGGNRGSYEQYF. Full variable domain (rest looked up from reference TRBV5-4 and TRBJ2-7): ETGVTQSPTHLIKTRGQQVTLRCSSQSGHNTVSWYQQALGQGPQFIFQYYREEENGRGNFPPRFSGLQFPNYSSELNVNALELDDSALYLCASSRGGNRGSYEQYFGPGTRLTVT.

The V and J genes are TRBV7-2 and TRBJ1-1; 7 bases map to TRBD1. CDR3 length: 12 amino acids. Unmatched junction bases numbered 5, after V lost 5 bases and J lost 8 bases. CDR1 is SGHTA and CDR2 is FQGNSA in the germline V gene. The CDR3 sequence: CASSVWDSEAFF. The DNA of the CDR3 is TGTGCCAGCAGCGTATGGGACAGCGAAGCTTTCTTT.

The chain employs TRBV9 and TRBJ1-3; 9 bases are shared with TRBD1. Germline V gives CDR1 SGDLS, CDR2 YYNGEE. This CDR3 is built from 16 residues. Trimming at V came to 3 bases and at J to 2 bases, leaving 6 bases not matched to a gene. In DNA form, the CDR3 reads TGTGCCAGCAGCGCGGCAACAGGGGGCACTGGAAACACCATATATTTT. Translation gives CASSAATGGTGNTIYF.

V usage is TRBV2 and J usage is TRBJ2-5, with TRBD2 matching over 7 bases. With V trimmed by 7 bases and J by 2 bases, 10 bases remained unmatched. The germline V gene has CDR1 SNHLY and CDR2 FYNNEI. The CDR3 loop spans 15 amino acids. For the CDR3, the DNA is TGTGCCAGCAAACGGGGACGGGAGGTTCAAGAGACCCAGTACTTC. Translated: CASKRGREVQETQYF.

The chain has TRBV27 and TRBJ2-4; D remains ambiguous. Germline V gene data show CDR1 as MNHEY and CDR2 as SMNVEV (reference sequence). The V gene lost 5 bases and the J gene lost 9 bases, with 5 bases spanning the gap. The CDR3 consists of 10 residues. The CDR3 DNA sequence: TGTGCCAGCAGTGAGCTCATTCAGTACTTC. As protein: CASSELIQYF.

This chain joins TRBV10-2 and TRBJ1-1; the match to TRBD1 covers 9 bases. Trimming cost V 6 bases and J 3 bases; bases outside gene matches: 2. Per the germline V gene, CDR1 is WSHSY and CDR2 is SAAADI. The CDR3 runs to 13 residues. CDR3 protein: CASSTGGYTEAFF. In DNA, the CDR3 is TGCGCCAGCAGCACAGGGGGCTACACTGAAGCTTTCTTT.

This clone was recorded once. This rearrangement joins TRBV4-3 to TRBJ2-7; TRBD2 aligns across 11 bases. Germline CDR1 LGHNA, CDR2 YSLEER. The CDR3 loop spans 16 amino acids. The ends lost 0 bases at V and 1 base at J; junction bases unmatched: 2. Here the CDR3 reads CASSQDRTSGSYEQYF. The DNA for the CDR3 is TGCGCCAGCAGCCAAGATCGGACTAGCGGGTCCTACGAGCAGTACTTC.

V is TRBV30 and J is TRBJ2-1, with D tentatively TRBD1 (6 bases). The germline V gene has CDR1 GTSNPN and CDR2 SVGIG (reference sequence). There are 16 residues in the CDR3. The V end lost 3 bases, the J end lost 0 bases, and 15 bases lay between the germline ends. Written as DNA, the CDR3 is TGTGCCTGGAGCGCCAGGGGCCTTAGCTCCTACAATGAGCAGTTCTTC. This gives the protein CAWSARGLSSYNEQFF.

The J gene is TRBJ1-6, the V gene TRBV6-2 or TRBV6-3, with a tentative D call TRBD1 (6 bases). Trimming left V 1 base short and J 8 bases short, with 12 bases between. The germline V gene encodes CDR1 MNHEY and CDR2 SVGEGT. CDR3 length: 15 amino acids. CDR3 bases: TGTGCCAGCAGTTACTACGGACAGTCGGATTCACCCCTCCACTTT. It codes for CASSYYGQSDSPLHF.

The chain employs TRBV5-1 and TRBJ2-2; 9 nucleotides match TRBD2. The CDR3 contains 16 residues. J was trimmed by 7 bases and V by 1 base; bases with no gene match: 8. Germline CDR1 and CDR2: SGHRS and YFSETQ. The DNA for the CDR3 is TGCGCCAGCAGCTTGTTGCTAGCGGGAAAAGTCGGGGAGCTGTTTTTT. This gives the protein CASSLLLAGKVGELFF.

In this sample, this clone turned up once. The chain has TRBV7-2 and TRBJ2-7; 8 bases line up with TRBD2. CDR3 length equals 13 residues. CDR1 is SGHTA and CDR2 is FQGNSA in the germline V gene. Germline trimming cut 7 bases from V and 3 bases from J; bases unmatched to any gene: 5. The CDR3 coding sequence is TGTGCCAGCAAAACTAGCGGCCTCTACGAGCAGTACTTC. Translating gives CASKTSGLYEQYF.

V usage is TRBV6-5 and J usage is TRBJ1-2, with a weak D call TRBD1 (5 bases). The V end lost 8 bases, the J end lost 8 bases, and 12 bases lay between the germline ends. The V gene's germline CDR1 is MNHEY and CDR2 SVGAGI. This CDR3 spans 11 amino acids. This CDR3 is CASEQGWGYTF. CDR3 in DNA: TGTGCCAGCGAGCAGGGATGGGGCTACACCTTC.

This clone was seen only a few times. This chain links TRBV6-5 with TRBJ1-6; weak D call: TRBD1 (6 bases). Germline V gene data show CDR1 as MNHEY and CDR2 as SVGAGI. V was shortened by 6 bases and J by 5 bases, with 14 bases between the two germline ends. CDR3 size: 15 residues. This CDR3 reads CASRLGQFNNSPLHF. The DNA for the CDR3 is TGTGCCAGCAGGCTTGGACAGTTTAATAATTCACCCCTCCACTTT.

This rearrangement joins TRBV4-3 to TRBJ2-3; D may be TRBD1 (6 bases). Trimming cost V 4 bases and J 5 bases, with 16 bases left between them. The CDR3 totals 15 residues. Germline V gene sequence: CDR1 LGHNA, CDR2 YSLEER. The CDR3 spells CASSLGDNRGDTQYF. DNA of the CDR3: TGCGCCAGCAGCCTAGGGGACAACCGTGGAGATACGCAGTATTTT.

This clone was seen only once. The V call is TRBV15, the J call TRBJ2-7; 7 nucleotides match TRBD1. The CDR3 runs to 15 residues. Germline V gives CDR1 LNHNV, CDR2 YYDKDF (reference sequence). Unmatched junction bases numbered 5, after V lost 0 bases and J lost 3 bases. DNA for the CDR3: TGTGCCACCAGCAGAGATCGACAGGGTGGCTACGAGCAGTACTTC. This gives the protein CATSRDRQGGYEQYF.

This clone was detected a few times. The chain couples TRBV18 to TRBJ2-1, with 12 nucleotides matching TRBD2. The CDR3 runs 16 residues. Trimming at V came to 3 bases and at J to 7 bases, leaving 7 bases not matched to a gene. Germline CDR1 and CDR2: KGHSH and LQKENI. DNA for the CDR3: TGTGCCAGCTCACCGCGACTAGCGGGAGTGGATAATGAGCAGTTCTTC. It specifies CASSPRLAGVDNEQFF. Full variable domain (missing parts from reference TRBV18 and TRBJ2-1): NAGVMQNPRHLVRRRGQEARLRCSPMKGHSHVYWYRQLPEEGLKFMVYLQKENIIDESGMPKERFSAEFPKEGPSILRIQQVVRGDSAAYFCASSPRLAGVDNEQFFGPGTRLTVL.

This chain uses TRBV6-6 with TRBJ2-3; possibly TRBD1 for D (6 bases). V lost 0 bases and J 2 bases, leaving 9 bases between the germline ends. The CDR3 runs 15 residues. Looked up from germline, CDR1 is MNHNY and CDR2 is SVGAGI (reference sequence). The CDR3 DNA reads TGTGCCAGCAGTTACTCACAGGGTCTCACAGATACGCAGTATTTT. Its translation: CASSYSQGLTDTQYF.

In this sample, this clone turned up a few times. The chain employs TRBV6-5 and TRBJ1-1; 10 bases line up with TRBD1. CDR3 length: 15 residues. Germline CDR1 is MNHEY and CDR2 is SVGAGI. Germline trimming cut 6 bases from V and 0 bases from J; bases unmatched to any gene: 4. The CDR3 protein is CASSRDRGMNTEAFF. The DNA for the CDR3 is TGTGCCAGCAGCCGGGACAGGGGAATGAACACTGAAGCTTTCTTT.

CDR3 DNA sequence: TGTGCCAGCTCTCGGCGGGAGGGCGAGACCCAGTACTTC. The encoded protein is CASSRREGETQYF. The chain combines TRBV2 with TRBJ2-5; 9 nucleotides match TRBD2. The V segment lost 8 bases and the J segment 5 bases; nucleotides outside the gene matches: 6. This CDR3 has 13 residues. Germline loops: CDR1 SNHLY, CDR2 FYNNEI.